The present T cell receptor beta chain was sequenced within a study of shared clonotypes between healthy human individuals. The table came from immunoSEQ multiplex PCR; TCRdb's copy has only in-frame clones and leaves some out. There are 330,000 or so clones in the sample; less than 85% occur only once, and 9% to 12% lies in the top ten. Regarding this clone: Its specificity is not known.

The CDR3 consists of 13 residues. V lost 4 bases, J lost 5 bases, and 9 bases lay in between. The germline gives CDR1 SNHLY, CDR2 FYNNEI. Notes on the study in general: Unshared clonotypes carried lower generation probabilities than those common to all four donors.

Sequencing was carried out using memory CD4+ T cells sorted from blood. Subset specified: CD45RA-negative fraction. This TCR was sampled from a young man in good health. This chain uses TRBV2 with TRBJ1-5; TRBD1 might be the D (5 bases). The chain's CDR3 is CASSGQKYQPQHF. The CDR3, as DNA: TGTGCCAGCAGTGGACAGAAATATCAGCCCCAGCATTTT.